Presented here are 4 T cell receptor beta chains from one specimen sequenced in a study of molecular identifiers for immune sequencing clone quantification. TCRdb re-called the PCR reads with MiXCR, one entry per CDR3 protein. The repertoire holds some 590,000 distinct CDR3 sequences, with approximately 24% as singletons. Sequencing input: naive CD8+ T cells from blood, with Jurkat cell RNA spiked in. The subset was: FACS-sorted CD8+CD4-CCR7+CD45RA+ naive T cells. Receptor source: a human donor in good health. Some libraries in this study had Jurkat cell RNA spiked in.

Turning to this clonotype: This may come from a read error, since a much larger clone is one base off. The chain couples TRBV6-2 or TRBV6-3 to TRBJ2-7, with unresolved D. The CDR3 contains 15 residues. Trimming removed 7 bases at V and 5 bases at J, with 21 bases between. CDR1 is MNHEY and CDR2 is SVGEGT in the germline V gene. The CDR3 sequence: CASNTRATSPHEQYF. The DNA for the CDR3 is TGTGCCAGCAACACCCGGGCCACCTCACCCCACGAGCAGTACTTC.

This clonotype has at least ten counts. This chain joins TRBV7-6 and TRBJ2-3; D assignment may be TRBD1 or TRBD2 (5 bases each). The V gene's germline CDR1 is SGHVS and CDR2 FNYEAQ. The CDR3 extends over 14 amino acids. V gave up 5 bases and J gave up 4 bases, with 13 bases separating them. CDR3 in DNA: TGTGCCAGCAGCAAACCCCTGGGGGCAGATACGCAGTATTTT. As protein: CASSKPLGADTQYF.

V gene TRBV2 combines with J gene TRBJ1-2; the match to TRBD1 covers 9 bases. Germline CDR1 SNHLY, CDR2 FYNNEI. The J segment lost 3 bases and the V segment lost 8 bases, leaving 10 bases of the junction unmatched. The CDR3 length is 15 residues. CDR3 residues: CASQGSDRGYYGYTF. The CDR3 DNA is TGTGCCAGCCAGGGGTCGGACAGGGGTTACTATGGCTACACCTTC.

This clonotype was recorded a few times. This chain joins TRBV6-5 and TRBJ2-7; possible D gene TRBD1, 5 bases. CDR1 is MNHEY, CDR2 SVGAGI, per germline. The CDR3 length is 14 residues. With 5 bases removed from V and 0 bases from J, the gap between germline ends came to 11 bases. The CDR3 spells CASSTGLSSYEQYF. The CDR3 DNA sequence: TGTGCCAGCAGTACAGGATTAAGCTCCTACGAGCAGTACTTC.